These 15 T cell receptor beta chains share one sample of origin, sequenced in a study of long-term antiretroviral therapy in people with HIV. Run at survey level, the immunoSEQ assay was version v3.0. Generated by immunoSEQ multiplex PCR, the TCRdb table keeps only in-frame clones and is missing some. The table has approximately 27,000 clones, 80% to 95% seen once. Specimen: unsorted PBMCs, collected 3.1 years after starting antiretroviral therapy. The receptors stem from a man between 18 and 29 years old with HIV.

This sequence joins TRBV5-1 and TRBJ2-2; D unclear. Per germline, CDR1 SGHRS and CDR2 YFSETQ. V lost 0 bases and J lost 0, with 9 bases in between. The length of the CDR3 is 16 residues. The CDR3 region has the DNA TGCGCCAGCAGCTTGGCCCCAGCTACGAACACCGGGGAGCTGTTTTTT. This translates into CASSLAPATNTGELFF.

The chain recombines TRBV11-2 with TRBJ1-5, with D unclear. V was trimmed by 0 bases and J by 0 bases, leaving 3 bases between them. This CDR3 contains 14 residues. CDR1 is SGHAT and CDR2 is FQNNGV in the germline V gene. CDR3 sequence: CASSLEYSNQPQHF. DNA of the CDR3: TGTGCCAGCAGCTTAGAATATAGCAATCAGCCCCAGCATTTT.

The rearrangement uses TRBV4-3 and TRBJ2-7; 8 bases are shared with TRBD1. The germline V gene has CDR1 LGHNA and CDR2 YSLEER. This CDR3 is built from 15 residues. Germline trimming cut 4 bases from V and 3 bases from J; bases unmatched to any gene: 8. Here the CDR3 reads CASSPGTGLIYEQYF. The CDR3 DNA is TGCGCCAGCAGCCCGGGGACAGGCCTGATCTACGAGCAGTACTTC.

This clone occurred once. This chain connects TRBV4-3 to TRBJ1-1; D gene ambiguous. There are 14 residues in the CDR3. V was clipped by 1 base and J by 1 base, with 7 bases between them. Germline V gene data show CDR1 as LGHNA and CDR2 as YSLEER. CDR3 in DNA: TGCGCCAGCAGCCAAGGCACAGCGAACACTGAAGCTTTCTTT. This codes for CASSQGTANTEAFF.

The chain recombines TRBV9 with TRBJ2-7, with unresolved D. The V end was cut by 0 bases, the J end by 2 bases, with 9 bases between. CDR1 SGDLS and CDR2 YYNGEE come from the germline V gene. This CDR3 is built from 14 residues. The CDR3 DNA reads as TGTGCCAGCAGCGTAGACCTAGGACCCTACGAGCAGTACTTC. This sequence encodes CASSVDLGPYEQYF.

This clone was seen a single time. The genes are TRBV4-1 and TRBJ1-1, with no clear D. Germline V gene lookup returns CDR1 MGHRA and CDR2 YSYEKL. The CDR3 is 15 residues long. The V end was cut by 4 bases, the J end by 1 base, with 13 bases between. Here the CDR3 reads CASSPVPRQNTEAFF. The CDR3 DNA reads TGCGCCAGCAGCCCCGTCCCGAGACAGAACACTGAAGCTTTCTTT.

V usage is TRBV5-1 and J usage is TRBJ1-1; D is unresolved. CDR1 SGHRS and CDR2 YFSETQ come from the germline V gene. The CDR3 covers 15 residues. Trimming removed 1 base from V and 0 bases from J, with 10 bases in between. This chain's CDR3 is CASSLSGFMNTEAFF. CDR3 coding DNA: TGCGCCAGCAGCTTGTCCGGGTTCATGAACACTGAAGCTTTCTTT.

CDR3 in DNA: TGTGCCAGCAGCTACGGGGGTTCTGGAAACACCATATATTTT. Translating it yields CASSYGGSGNTIYF. This chain uses TRBV7-9 with TRBJ1-3; D may be TRBD1 (5 bases). This CDR3 spans 14 amino acids. The germline gives CDR1 SEHNR, CDR2 FQNEAQ (reference sequence). The germline V and J ends were trimmed by 4 bases and 1 base, with 8 bases remaining between them.

This clone was detected only once. The V gene is TRBV18, the J gene TRBJ2-7; TRBD2 might be the D (7 bases). Germline CDR1 KGHSH, CDR2 LQKENI. The CDR3 runs 15 residues. Between the trimmed V and J ends, which lost 3 bases and 2 bases, there was a span of 14 bases. CDR3 loop: CASSPGGGSTYEQYF. DNA of the CDR3: TGTGCCAGCTCACCGGGGGGGGGCTCCACCTACGAGCAGTACTTC.

This chain uses TRBV9 with TRBJ2-7; D is uncertain. Trimming pared 1 base from V and 0 bases from J, leaving 8 bases between. The CDR3 runs to 14 residues. Germline V gives CDR1 SGDLS, CDR2 YYNGEE. The CDR3 nucleotides read TGTGCCAGCAGCGTAACGGGTGACTCCTACGAGCAGTACTTC. As protein: CASSVTGDSYEQYF. Full variable domain (outside the CDR3, taken from reference TRBV9 and TRBJ2-7): DSGVTQTPKHLITATGQRVTLRCSPRSGDLSVYWYQQSLDQGLQFLIQYYNGEERAKGNILERFSAQQFPDLHSELNLSSLELGDSALYFCASSVTGDSYEQYFGPGTRLTVT.

The V and J genes are TRBV5-5 and TRBJ2-1, with D perhaps matching TRBD2 (5 bases). The CDR3 extends over 14 amino acids. V gave up 3 bases and J gave up 6 bases, with 13 bases separating them. Germline CDR1 is SGHKS and CDR2 is YYEKEE (reference sequence). The CDR3: CASSWAGGLNEQFF. CDR3 DNA: TGTGCCAGCAGCTGGGCGGGTGGACTCAATGAGCAGTTCTTC.

The chain carries TRBV11-2 and TRBJ2-5, with a weak D call TRBD1 (6 bases). The CDR3 loop spans 14 amino acids. Germline loops: CDR1 SGHAT, CDR2 FQNNGV. The germline V and J ends were trimmed by 1 base and 5 bases, with 11 bases remaining between them. The CDR3 DNA reads TGTGCCAGCAGCTTAGTTCGAGGGGGTGAGACCCAGTACTTC. The encoded protein is CASSLVRGGETQYF.

The chain is built from TRBV18 and TRBJ2-1; D ambiguous. The germline CDR1 and CDR2 sequences are KGHSH and LQKENI. The CDR3 is 12 residues long. Trimming pared 6 bases from V and 7 bases from J, leaving 10 bases between. This CDR3 reads CASSPRLNEQFF. CDR3 bases: TGTGCCAGCTCCCCCCGGTTGAATGAGCAGTTCTTC.

The rearrangement links TRBV7-2 to TRBJ2-1; 11 bases map to TRBD2. Germline lookup yields CDR1 SGHTA and CDR2 FQGNSA. This CDR3 spans 16 amino acids. Trimming cost V 3 bases and J 6 bases; bases outside gene matches: 7. The CDR3 sequence: CASSFSRLAGINEQFF. CDR3 bases: TGTGCCAGCAGCTTCTCGCGACTAGCGGGGATCAATGAGCAGTTCTTC.

The chain couples TRBV6-1 to TRBJ1-4; 7 nucleotides match TRBD1. CDR1 is MNHNS, CDR2 SASEGT, per germline. With V trimmed by 3 bases and J by 8 bases, 6 bases remained unmatched. The CDR3 has 14 residues. The CDR3 DNA reads as TGTGCCAGCAGTGACGCCCCAGGGGGAGAAAAACTGTTTTTT. Amino acids: CASSDAPGGEKLFF.